This T cell receptor (beta chain) was retrieved from a study of T cell repertoires in cytomegalovirus infection. TCRdb re-analysed the reads in MiXCR, keeping a single row per CDR3 protein. Of 490,000 or so distinct CDR3 sequences detected, 11% appear once; the ten largest clones hold 10% to 13%. Turning to this clonotype: What it recognizes is unknown.

Study outcomes and limitations: Adding up the frequency of public TCR beta families identified people who carried CMV plus the relevant HLA. Across the ex vivo response, the dominant clonotypes were HLA-C-restricted CMV-specific TCR beta clonotypes.

The germline V gene has CDR1 MNHNY and CDR2 SVGAGI (reference sequence). Unmatched junction bases numbered 7, after V lost 0 bases and J lost 4 bases. CDR3 length: 16 amino acids. Sequenced material: PBMCs. The clonotype comes from a human donor in good health (CMV status not recorded). Some clones in this sample may be carry-over from other donors' samples. The chain has TRBV6-6 and TRBJ2-7; 9 bases match TRBD2. CDR3 loop: CASSYSEMREGYEQYF. CDR3 nucleotide sequence: TGTGCCAGCAGTTACTCGGAAATGCGGGAGGGGTACGAGCAGTACTTC.